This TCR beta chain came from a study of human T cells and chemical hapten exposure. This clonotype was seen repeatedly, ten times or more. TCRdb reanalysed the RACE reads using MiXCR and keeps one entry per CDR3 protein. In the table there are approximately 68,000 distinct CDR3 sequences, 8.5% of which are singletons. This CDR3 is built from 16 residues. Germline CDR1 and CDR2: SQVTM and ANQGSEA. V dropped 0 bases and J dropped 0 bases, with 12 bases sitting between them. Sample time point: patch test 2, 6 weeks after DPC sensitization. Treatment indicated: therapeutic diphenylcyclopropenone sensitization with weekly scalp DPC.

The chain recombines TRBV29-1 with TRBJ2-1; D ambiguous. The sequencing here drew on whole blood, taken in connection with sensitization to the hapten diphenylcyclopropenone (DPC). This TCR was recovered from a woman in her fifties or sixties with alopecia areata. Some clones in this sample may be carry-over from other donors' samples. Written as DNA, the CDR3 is TGCAGCGTTGAAGATGACAATAGGAGCTCCTACAATGAGCAGTTCTTC. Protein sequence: CSVEDDNRSSYNEQFF.